This entry describes one T cell receptor (beta chain). This entry belongs to a study of blood T cell repertoires in COVID-19. Across the whole study: Acute and convalescent COVID-19 specimens originated in the United States, Italy and Spain. Sources were T cells, B-cell-depleted T cells, or PBMCs; the material itself was cDNA or gDNA.

Methods used by the authors: For nucleated cells, counts were estimated from reference gene primer amplification. The repertoire was sequenced with immunoSEQ multiplex PCR; TCRdb's copy has only in-frame clones and lacks some. That table is the source of V, J and clone size, and D and trimming were worked out from the DNA. The sample shows 200,000 to 250,000 clones, more than 75% of them seen only once. CDR3 size: 16 residues. V trimming: 1 base; J trimming: 5 bases; junction bases outside the gene matches: 6. CDR1 MNHEY and CDR2 SMNVEV come from the germline V gene (reference sequence). This rearrangement joins TRBV27 to TRBJ2-5; 11 bases agree with TRBD2. The TCR was taken from a woman younger than 45 who had recovered from COVID-19. The sample taken for sequencing was peripheral blood. The CDR3 coding sequence is TGTGCCAGCAGTTTATTTAGCGGGGGGGCTTTGGAGACCCAGTACTTC. Protein product: CASSLFSGGALETQYF.